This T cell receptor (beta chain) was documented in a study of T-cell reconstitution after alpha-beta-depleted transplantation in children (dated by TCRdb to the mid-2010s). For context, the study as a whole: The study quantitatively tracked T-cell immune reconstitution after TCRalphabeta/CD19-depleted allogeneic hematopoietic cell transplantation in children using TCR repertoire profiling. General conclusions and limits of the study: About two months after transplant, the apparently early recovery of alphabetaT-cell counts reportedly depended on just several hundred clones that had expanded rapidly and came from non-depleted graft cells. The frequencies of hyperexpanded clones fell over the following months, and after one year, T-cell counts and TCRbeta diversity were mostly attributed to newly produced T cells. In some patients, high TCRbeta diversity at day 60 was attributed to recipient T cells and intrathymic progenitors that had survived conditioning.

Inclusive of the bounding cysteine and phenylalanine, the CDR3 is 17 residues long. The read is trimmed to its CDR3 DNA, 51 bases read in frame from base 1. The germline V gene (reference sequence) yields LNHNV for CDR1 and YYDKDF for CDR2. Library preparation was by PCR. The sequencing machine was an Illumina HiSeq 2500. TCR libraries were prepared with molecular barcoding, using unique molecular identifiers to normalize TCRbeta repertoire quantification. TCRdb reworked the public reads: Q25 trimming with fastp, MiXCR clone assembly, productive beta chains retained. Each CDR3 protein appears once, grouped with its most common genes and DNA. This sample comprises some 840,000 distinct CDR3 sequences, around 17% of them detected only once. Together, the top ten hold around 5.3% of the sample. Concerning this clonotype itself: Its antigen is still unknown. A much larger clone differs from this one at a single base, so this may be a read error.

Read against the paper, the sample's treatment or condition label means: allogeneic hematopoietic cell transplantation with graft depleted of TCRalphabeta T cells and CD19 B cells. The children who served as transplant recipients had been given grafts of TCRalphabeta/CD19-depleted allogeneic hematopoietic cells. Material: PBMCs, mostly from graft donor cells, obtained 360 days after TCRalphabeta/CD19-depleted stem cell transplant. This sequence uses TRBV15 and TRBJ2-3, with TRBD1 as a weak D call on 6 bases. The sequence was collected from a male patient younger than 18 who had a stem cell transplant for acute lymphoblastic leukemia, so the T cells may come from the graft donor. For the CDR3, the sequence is CVTSRPPYRASTDTQYF. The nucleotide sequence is TGTGTCACCAGCAGACCACCGTACAGGGCTAGCACAGATACGCAGTATTTT.